This T cell receptor (beta chain) was sequenced for a study of human T cells and chemical hapten exposure. The time point is: patch test 3, about 24 weeks after DPC sensitization. Sample treatment: therapeutic diphenylcyclopropenone sensitization with weekly scalp DPC. The CDR3 length is 15 residues. Germline-derived CDR1 and CDR2 are DFQATT and SNEGSKA (reference sequence). Trimming removed 5 bases at V and 1 base at J, with 15 bases between. A single record per CDR3 protein comes from TCRdb applying MiXCR to the RACE reads. The sample contains roughly 100,000 distinct CDR3 sequences, approximately 36% of which appear only once.

This sample comprised whole blood, obtained in connection with sensitization to the hapten diphenylcyclopropenone (DPC). This receptor was taken from a middle-aged man with alopecia areata. Some clones in this sample may be carry-over from other donors' samples. V usage is TRBV20-1 and J usage is TRBJ1-5, with D possibly matching TRBD1 (6 bases). In DNA form, the CDR3 reads TGCAGTGCTGACGACAGGCGCATGAGCAATCAGCCCCAGCATTTT. The encoded protein is CSADDRRMSNQPQHF.